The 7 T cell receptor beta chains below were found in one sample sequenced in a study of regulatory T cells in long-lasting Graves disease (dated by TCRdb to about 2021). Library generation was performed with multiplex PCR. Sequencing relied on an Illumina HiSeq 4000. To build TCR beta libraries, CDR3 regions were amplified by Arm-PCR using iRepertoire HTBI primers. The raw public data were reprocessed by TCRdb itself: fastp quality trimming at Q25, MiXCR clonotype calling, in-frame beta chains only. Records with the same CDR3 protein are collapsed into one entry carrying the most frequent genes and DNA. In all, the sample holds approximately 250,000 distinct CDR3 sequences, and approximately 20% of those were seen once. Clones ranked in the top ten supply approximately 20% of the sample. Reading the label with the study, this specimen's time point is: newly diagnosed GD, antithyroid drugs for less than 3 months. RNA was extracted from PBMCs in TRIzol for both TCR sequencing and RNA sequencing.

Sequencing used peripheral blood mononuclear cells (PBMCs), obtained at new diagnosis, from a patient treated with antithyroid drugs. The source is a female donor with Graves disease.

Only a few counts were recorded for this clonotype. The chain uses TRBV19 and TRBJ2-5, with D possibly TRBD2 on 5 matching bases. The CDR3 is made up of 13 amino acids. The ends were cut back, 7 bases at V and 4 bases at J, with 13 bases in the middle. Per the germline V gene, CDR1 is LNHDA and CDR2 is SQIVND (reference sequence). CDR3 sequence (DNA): TGTGCCAGTATGGACGGGATTTTAGAGACCCAGTACTTC. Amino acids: CASMDGILETQYF.

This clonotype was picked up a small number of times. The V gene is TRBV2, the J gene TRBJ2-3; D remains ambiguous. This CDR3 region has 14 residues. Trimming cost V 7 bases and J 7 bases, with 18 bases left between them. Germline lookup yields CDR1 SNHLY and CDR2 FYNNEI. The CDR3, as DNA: TGTGCCAGCACCTCGTCGGGCCTAATCCATACGCAGTATTTT. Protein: CASTSSGLIHTQYF.

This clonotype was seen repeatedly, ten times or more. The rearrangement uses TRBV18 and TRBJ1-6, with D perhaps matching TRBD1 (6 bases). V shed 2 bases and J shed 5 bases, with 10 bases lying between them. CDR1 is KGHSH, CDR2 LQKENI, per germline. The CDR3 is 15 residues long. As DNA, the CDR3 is TGTGCCAGCTCACCAACCGGGACAAATAATTCACCCCTCCACTTT. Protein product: CASSPTGTNNSPLHF. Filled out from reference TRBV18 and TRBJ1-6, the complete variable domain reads NAGVMQNPRHLVRRRGQEARLRCSPMKGHSHVYWYRQLPEEGLKFMVYLQKENIIDESGMPKERFSAEFPKEGPSILRIQQVVRGDSAAYFCASSPTGTNNSPLHFGNGTRLTVT.

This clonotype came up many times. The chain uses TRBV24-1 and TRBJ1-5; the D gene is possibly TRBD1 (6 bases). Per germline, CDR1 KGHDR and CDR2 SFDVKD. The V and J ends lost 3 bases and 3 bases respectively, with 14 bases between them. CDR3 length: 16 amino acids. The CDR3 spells CATSDPGRGPNQPQHF. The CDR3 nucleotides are TGTGCCACCAGTGATCCCGGACGGGGGCCCAATCAGCCCCAGCATTTT.

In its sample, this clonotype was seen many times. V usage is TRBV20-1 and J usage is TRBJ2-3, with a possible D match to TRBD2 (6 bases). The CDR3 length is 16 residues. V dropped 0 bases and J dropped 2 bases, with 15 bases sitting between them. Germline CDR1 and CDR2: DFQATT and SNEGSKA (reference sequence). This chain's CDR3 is CSARDEKRATTDTQYF. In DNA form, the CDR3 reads TGCAGTGCTAGAGATGAGAAGCGGGCTACCACAGATACGCAGTATTTT.

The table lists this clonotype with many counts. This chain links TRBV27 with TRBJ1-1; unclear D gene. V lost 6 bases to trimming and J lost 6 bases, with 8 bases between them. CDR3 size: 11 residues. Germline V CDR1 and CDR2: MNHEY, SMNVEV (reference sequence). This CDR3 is CASRLKAEAFF. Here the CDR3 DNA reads TGTGCCAGCAGATTAAAGGCTGAAGCTTTCTTT.

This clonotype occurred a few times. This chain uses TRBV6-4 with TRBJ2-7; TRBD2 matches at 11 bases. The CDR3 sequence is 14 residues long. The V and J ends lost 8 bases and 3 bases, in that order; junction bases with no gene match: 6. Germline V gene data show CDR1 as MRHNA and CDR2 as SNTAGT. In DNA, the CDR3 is TGTGCCAGCGTCCGACTAGCGGGACGCTACGAGCAGTACTTC. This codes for CASVRLAGRYEQYF.